A single sample is the source of the 24 T cell receptor beta chains below, sequenced in a study of beta chain features in type 1 diabetes. Findings and limits, study-wide: Type 1 diabetes patients had TCRB CDR3s that were shorter (moderately but significantly so) in all four CD4+ subsets.

Investigators reverse transcribed all isolated RNA, so they sequenced expressed TCRB transcripts. TCRdb's table, derived via immunoSEQ multiplex PCR, lists solely in-frame clones and lacks some. This table has 95,000 to 150,000 clones, around 17% appearing once. Their antigens are not known. Sequencing was done on a sample of central memory CD4+ T cells from blood. The receptors come from a man aged 25-40 years with type 1 diabetes.

There are a few counts of this clone. The chain links TRBV5-1 to TRBJ2-7, with TRBD1 matching over 7 bases. The germline CDR1 and CDR2 sequences are SGHRS and YFSETQ. V gave up 1 base and J gave up 7 bases; unmatched junction bases: 5. The CDR3 covers 13 residues. The CDR3 protein is CASSLTGELEQYF. The CDR3 nucleotides read TGCGCCAGCAGCTTGACAGGGGAGTTAGAGCAGTACTTC.

This clone occurred a few times. Other nucleotide sequences from this sample produce the same CDR3. The chain has TRBV29-1 and TRBJ2-3, with D uncertain. Per germline, CDR1 SQVTM and CDR2 ANQGSEA. The V end lost 3 bases, the J end lost 0 bases, and 4 bases lay between the germline ends. The CDR3 is 12 residues long. Here the CDR3 reads CSVDPSTDTQYF. CDR3 nucleotide sequence: TGCAGCGTTGATCCCAGCACAGATACGCAGTATTTT.

The table lists this clone with a few counts. The J gene is TRBJ1-2, the V gene TRBV5-6; D gene ambiguous. CDR1 and CDR2 (germline): SGHDT, YYEEEE. The CDR3 covers 15 residues. V was cut by 2 bases and J by 1 base, with 12 bases left in between. The CDR3 nucleotides are TGTGCCAGCAGCTTAAGGATGGGGTTTAACTATGGCTACACCTTC. Its translation: CASSLRMGFNYGYTF.

The V call is TRBV19, the J call TRBJ2-7; 7 nucleotides agree with TRBD1. CDR3 length: 17 residues. The trim removed 6 bases at V and 0 bases at J, leaving 14 bases unmatched. The V gene's germline CDR1 is LNHDA and CDR2 SQIVND (reference sequence). The CDR3 nucleotides are TGTGCCAGTAGCCCCACTCCGGGGACAGTGGGCTCCTACGAGCAGTACTTC. Its translation: CASSPTPGTVGSYEQYF.

The sample holds a few counts of this clone. This sequence joins TRBV10-3 and TRBJ2-1; D not resolved. V lost 8 bases to trimming and J lost 4 bases, with 9 bases between them. From germline, CDR1 is ENHRY and CDR2 SYGVKD. The CDR3 has 12 residues. DNA for the CDR3: TGTGCCATCGGTCAGCAGTACAATGAGCAGTTCTTC. This encodes CAIGQQYNEQFF.

About this clone: Other DNA variants within this sample encode the same CDR3. The chain uses TRBV10-3 and TRBJ1-6; no clear D. The CDR3 is 12 amino acids. V lost 3 bases and J lost 6, with 3 bases in between. The germline V gene encodes CDR1 ENHRY and CDR2 SYGVKD. CDR3 nucleotides: TGTGCCATCAGTGAATCTAATTCACCCCTCCACTTT. This encodes CAISESNSPLHF.

The table lists this clone with a few counts. V is TRBV29-1 and J is TRBJ2-7, with D possibly being TRBD1 (6 bases). The CDR3 contains 12 residues. Germline CDR1 reads SQVTM; CDR2 reads ANQGSEA. V was shortened by 4 bases and J by 0 bases, with 7 bases between the two germline ends. The CDR3 bases are TGCAGCGTTGGAGGGGGCTCCTACGAGCAGTACTTC. The encoded protein is CSVGGGSYEQYF.

The chain couples TRBV9 to TRBJ2-3; 13 nucleotides agree with TRBD2. V lost 3 bases and J lost 4; bases outside the gene matches: 8. Per germline, CDR1 SGDLS and CDR2 YYNGEE. CDR3 size: 17 residues. The CDR3 bases are TGTGCCAGCAGCGCGCTACTAGCGGGGGGGCCAGCAGATACGCAGTATTTT. Protein product: CASSALLAGGPADTQYF.

This clone came up a few times. The chain couples TRBV5-6 to TRBJ2-7, with D perhaps TRBD1 (5 bases). Trimming took off 0 bases at V and 0 bases at J, with 7 bases between the two ends. The CDR3 length is 14 residues. Germline CDR1 is SGHDT and CDR2 is YYEEEE. DNA for the CDR3: TGTGCCAGCAGCTTGGGACAGCACTCCTACGAGCAGTACTTC. Its translation: CASSLGQHSYEQYF.

This rearrangement joins TRBV9 to TRBJ2-3, with D uncertain. The V gene lost 4 bases and the J gene lost 2 bases, with 8 bases spanning the gap. This CDR3 spans 13 amino acids. Germline CDR1 reads SGDLS; CDR2 reads YYNGEE. This chain's CDR3 is CASSLGNTDTQYF. CDR3 bases: TGTGCCAGCAGCCTAGGGAACACAGATACGCAGTATTTT.

The rearrangement joins TRBV7-9 to TRBJ1-2, with D unresolved. The germline gives CDR1 SEHNR, CDR2 FQNEAQ (reference sequence). V was cut by 9 bases and J by 2 bases, with 7 bases left in between. The CDR3 totals 11 residues. The CDR3 is CASVSNYGYTF. In DNA, the CDR3 is TGTGCCAGTGTGTCCAACTATGGCTACACCTTC.

This clone was observed a few times. The chain carries TRBV2 and TRBJ1-6; D gene uncertain. Germline V CDR1 and CDR2: SNHLY, FYNNEI. This CDR3 comprises 10 residues. Trimming shortened V by 4 bases and J by 17 bases, and 9 bases separated the two germline ends. For the CDR3, the DNA is TGTGCCAGCAGTGGGGATGTTATCCACTTT. It translates to CASSGDVIHF.

The chain recombines TRBV18 with TRBJ2-1; 8 positions match TRBD2. The length of the CDR3 is 15 residues. Per the germline V gene, CDR1 is KGHSH and CDR2 is LQKENI. The trim removed 8 bases at V and 2 bases at J, leaving 8 bases unmatched. The CDR3 DNA reads TGTGCCAGCGCGCAGACTAGCGATACCTACAATGAGCAGTTCTTC. Translated, it gives CASAQTSDTYNEQFF.

As concerns this clone: This same CDR3 is encoded by further DNA sequences in the sample. The chain couples TRBV11-3 to TRBJ1-1; 9 nucleotides agree with TRBD1. Germline V gene sequence: CDR1 SGHNT, CDR2 YENEEA. The CDR3 extends over 14 amino acids. V lost 5 bases, J lost 4 bases, and 5 bases stayed unmatched. The CDR3 is CASSTGQGSTEAFF. DNA of the CDR3: TGTGCCAGCAGCACCGGACAGGGGAGCACTGAAGCTTTCTTT.

This clone appeared many times. The chain links TRBV5-6 to TRBJ2-7, with 9 bases that match TRBD1. The germline gives CDR1 SGHDT, CDR2 YYEEEE. The ends lost 6 bases at V and 3 bases at J; junction bases unmatched: 7. CDR3 length: 14 amino acids. CDR3 nucleotide sequence: TGTGCCAGCACACCGAGGACAGGGGTCTACGAGCAGTACTTC. This translates into CASTPRTGVYEQYF.

In its sample, this clone was seen a few times. A far more abundant clone sits one base away, making this likely a read error. CDR3 DNA sequence: TGCGCCCGCAGTTCAGGGGTAGAGACCCAGTACTTC. This gives the protein CARSSGVETQYF. V usage is TRBV10-2 and J usage is TRBJ2-5; possibly TRBD1 for D (6 bases). In germline, CDR1 is WSHSY, CDR2 SAAADI. The CDR3 covers 12 residues.

The J gene is TRBJ2-5, the V gene TRBV7-9; 8 nucleotides match TRBD2. CDR1 is SEHNR, CDR2 FQNEAQ, per germline (reference sequence). Trimming took 7 bases from V and 5 from J; bases not matched to a gene: 6. There are 13 residues in the CDR3. The CDR3 coding sequence is TGTGCCAGCACCCTAAGCGGGGGTGAGACCCAGTACTTC. This sequence encodes CASTLSGGETQYF.

V gene TRBV7-2 combines with J gene TRBJ2-1; no clear D. This CDR3 is built from 12 residues. V lost 0 bases, J lost 5 bases, and 2 bases lay in between. Germline-derived CDR1 and CDR2 are SGHTA and FQGNSA. CDR3 protein: CASSLANNEQFF. The CDR3 region has the DNA TGTGCCAGCAGCTTAGCTAACAATGAGCAGTTCTTC.

The chain combines TRBV5-4 with TRBJ2-2, with no clear D. The CDR3 totals 13 residues. Trimming left V 5 bases short and J 1 base short, with 6 bases between. Germline CDR1 SGHNT, CDR2 YYREEE (reference sequence). Written as DNA, the CDR3 is TGTGCCAGCAGTTCGGAGAACACCGGGGAGCTGTTTTTT. It encodes CASSSENTGELFF.

This clone was observed a handful of times. The chain is built from TRBV11-2 and TRBJ2-7; D is uncertain. The CDR3 is 15 amino acids. The V and J ends lost 4 bases and 0 bases respectively, with 13 bases between them. Per germline, CDR1 SGHAT and CDR2 FQNNGV. The CDR3 bases are TGTGCCAGCAGCTCCATAAAACCTCTCTCCTACGAGCAGTACTTC. Protein: CASSSIKPLSYEQYF.

The gene calls are TRBV9 and TRBJ2-5; D is perhaps TRBD2 (6 bases). Germline loops: CDR1 SGDLS, CDR2 YYNGEE. V was cut by 4 bases and J by 1 base, with 17 bases left in between. CDR3 length equals 16 residues. CDR3 DNA sequence: TGTGCCAGCAGCCCGAGGGGTACTAGCACCCAAGAGACCCAGTACTTC. It codes for CASSPRGTSTQETQYF.

A few counts support this clone. This chain uses TRBV5-4 with TRBJ2-7, with D perhaps TRBD1 (6 bases). The CDR3 length is 15 residues. Per germline, CDR1 SGHNT and CDR2 YYREEE (reference sequence). The germline V and J ends were trimmed by 5 bases and 2 bases, with 17 bases remaining between them. The CDR3 coding sequence is TGTGCCAGCAGTCCCGGGACAATAGGCCCCTACGAGCAGTACTTC. Protein product: CASSPGTIGPYEQYF.

The table lists this clone with a few counts. The CDR3 is CASSGHSGGAAREQYF. DNA for the CDR3: TGTGCCAGCAGTGGACATAGCGGGGGGGCTGCTCGGGAGCAGTACTTC. This chain uses TRBV6-1 with TRBJ2-7; 11 nucleotides agree with TRBD2. With 4 bases clipped from V and 7 bases from J, the junction kept 12 bases outside the gene matches. The V gene's germline CDR1 is MNHNS and CDR2 SASEGT. This CDR3 is 16 amino acids long.

In its sample, this clone was seen a few times. The chain is built from TRBV5-1 and TRBJ2-3, with a possible D match to TRBD2 (6 bases). Germline assignment: CDR1 SGHRS and CDR2 YFSETQ. V shed 3 bases and J shed 0 bases, with 8 bases lying between them. The CDR3 loop spans 14 amino acids. The CDR3 sequence is CASSSGTSTDTQYF. The CDR3 coding sequence is TGCGCCAGCAGCTCCGGGACTAGCACAGATACGCAGTATTTT.